The present entry profiles one T cell receptor (beta chain) with its context. Sequenced by immunoSEQ multiplex PCR; TCRdb stores in-frame clones only, minus some. The sample yields 140,000 to 150,000 clones, around nine tenths seen once. This record belongs to a study of control samples from healthy donors and cancer patients. The V gene's germline CDR1 is ENHRY and CDR2 SYGVKD. Trimming pared 10 bases from V and 0 bases from J, leaving 9 bases between. The CDR3 has 12 amino acids. The material sequenced was blood. The V gene is TRBV10-3, the J gene TRBJ2-5; D call uncertain. This clonotype was obtained from a young man in good health. This CDR3 reads CATSRYQETQYF. Written as DNA, the CDR3 is TGTGCCACCTCCCGGTACCAAGAGACCCAGTACTTC.